One sample yielded the 21 T cell receptor beta chains listed below, sequenced in a study of cytomegalovirus exposure and HLA in healthy donors. The PCR contained 60 Vbeta and 13 Jbeta primers. Clones were read by immunoSEQ multiplex PCR, and TCRdb kept only the in-frame ones, dropping some. In the table there are over 100,000 clones, approximately 78% of which are singletons. Material for sequencing was PBMCs. The receptors shown here come from a middle-aged woman in good health and CMV-seronegative.

This clone has a handful of counts. In nucleotides, the CDR3 is TGCAGCGTTGAAGATAGTGAACTAGCGCTCACCCCCCGCTACAATGAGCAGTTCTTC. This sequence encodes CSVEDSELALTPRYNEQFF. V and J are TRBV29-1 and TRBJ2-1, with 7 bases matching TRBD2. From germline, CDR1 is SQVTM and CDR2 ANQGSEA. The CDR3 runs 19 residues. The junction had 17 bases not matched to a gene; V was cut back by 0 bases and J by 3 bases.

In this sample, this clone turned up a few times. The chain links TRBV19 to TRBJ1-5; D possibly corresponds to TRBD1 (5 bases). Germline CDR1 LNHDA, CDR2 SQIVND (reference sequence). V lost 7 bases to trimming and J lost 7 bases, with 17 bases between them. CDR3 length: 14 amino acids. CDR3 region: CASNRRGEEQPQHF. CDR3 nucleotides: TGTGCCAGTAACCGCCGGGGGGAGGAGCAGCCCCAGCATTTT.

This sequence joins TRBV28 and TRBJ1-1, with 10 bases identical to TRBD1. The trim removed 4 bases at V and 5 bases at J, leaving 4 bases unmatched. This CDR3 comprises 14 residues. Looked up from germline, CDR1 is MDHEN and CDR2 is SYDVKM. The CDR3 sequence: CASSSTGGRTEAFF. CDR3 in DNA: TGTGCCAGCAGTTCGACAGGGGGCCGAACTGAAGCTTTCTTT.

The chain employs TRBV7-8 and TRBJ2-7, with TRBD2 matching 10 bases. CDR3 length: 13 residues. CDR1 is SGHVS and CDR2 is FQNEAQ in the germline V gene. V gave up 2 bases and J gave up 10 bases; unmatched junction bases: 5. The DNA of the CDR3 is TGTGCCAGCAGCTTACGGAGCGGGAGGGATCAGTACTTC. Translation gives CASSLRSGRDQYF. Drawing the rest from reference TRBV7-8 and TRBJ2-7, the complete variable domain is GAGVSQSPRYKVAKRGQDVALRCDPISGHVSLFWYQQALGQGPEFLTYFQNEAQLDKSGLPSDRFFAERPEGSVSTLKIQRTQQEDSAVYLCASSLRSGRDQYFGPGTRLTVT.

As DNA, the CDR3 is TGCGCCAGCCTACCGAAAGATAGCGATACGCAGTATTTT. Protein sequence: CASLPKDSDTQYF. This chain links TRBV4-1 with TRBJ2-3; D unclear. CDR1 and CDR2 from the germline V gene are MGHRA and YSYEKL. V lost 8 bases to trimming and J lost 6 bases, with 15 bases between them. The CDR3 is 13 amino acids.

The chain joins TRBV7-6 to TRBJ2-7, with 7 bases identical to TRBD1. V shed 1 base, J shed 2 bases, and the junction held 2 bases outside the gene matches. Germline V CDR1 and CDR2: SGHVS, FNYEAQ. The CDR3 sequence is 14 residues long. The chain's CDR3 is CASSLEGQTYEQYF. The DNA of the CDR3 is TGTGCCAGCAGCTTAGAGGGACAGACCTACGAGCAGTACTTC. The whole variable domain, filled in from reference TRBV7-6 and TRBJ2-7, reads GAGVSQSPRYKVTKRGQDVALRCDPISGHVSLYWYRQALGQGPEFLTYFNYEAQQDKSGLPNDRFSAERPEGSISTLTIQRTEQRDSAMYRCASSLEGQTYEQYFGPGTRLTVT.

The rearrangement joins TRBV4-3 to TRBJ1-2; 7 bases map to TRBD1. Trimming took 0 bases from V and 8 from J; bases not matched to a gene: 18. The CDR3 is 18 amino acids. Germline V gives CDR1 LGHNA, CDR2 YSLEER. DNA of the CDR3: TGCGCCAGCAGCCAAGATTTAGGAGTCATTAGGGGGCAAAGCGGCTACACCTTC. It yields the protein CASSQDLGVIRGQSGYTF.

The V and J genes are TRBV6-5 and TRBJ2-1; D might be TRBD1 (6 bases). Deletions cut 5 bases from V and 6 bases from J, with 8 bases between. CDR1 is MNHEY, CDR2 SVGAGI, per germline. The length of the CDR3 is 12 residues. The CDR3 coding sequence is TGTGCCAGCAGTCGAGGGGGCAATGAGCAGTTCTTC. Its protein is CASSRGGNEQFF.

This rearrangement joins TRBV5-1 to TRBJ1-2; a possible D gene is TRBD1 (6 bases). Trimming left V 4 bases short and J 2 bases short, with 15 bases between. Germline V gene lookup returns CDR1 SGHRS and CDR2 YFSETQ. The CDR3 extends over 15 amino acids. CDR3 amino acids: CASSPLGGANYGYTF. CDR3 in DNA: TGCGCCAGCAGCCCACTTGGGGGGGCGAACTATGGCTACACCTTC. The entire variable domain, with the rest obtained from reference TRBV5-1 and TRBJ1-2, is as follows: KAGVTQTPRYLIKTRGQQVTLSCSPISGHRSVSWYQQTPGQGLQFLFEYFSETQRNKGNFPGRFSGRQFSNSRSEMNVSTLELGDSALYLCASSPLGGANYGYTFGSGTRLTVV.

This clone was observed a single time. The chain combines TRBV2 with TRBJ2-7; tentative D call: TRBD1 (6 bases). V shed 7 bases and J shed 2 bases, with 15 bases lying between them. The CDR3 extends over 14 amino acids. Germline lookup yields CDR1 SNHLY and CDR2 FYNNEI. CDR3 sequence (DNA): TGTGCCAGCAAGCCAGGGGACGCGACCTACGAGCAGTACTTC. Its protein product is CASKPGDATYEQYF.

A few counts support this clone. J is TRBJ2-3 and V is TRBV7-9; 12 bases are shared with TRBD2. The germline V gene has CDR1 SEHNR and CDR2 FQNEAQ (reference sequence). With 5 bases clipped from V and 1 base from J, the junction kept 7 bases outside the gene matches. The CDR3 is made up of 17 amino acids. CDR3 amino acids: CASSGLAGQIRTDTQYF. The CDR3 DNA sequence: TGTGCCAGCAGCGGACTAGCGGGACAGATACGCACAGATACGCAGTATTTT.

V usage is TRBV27 and J usage is TRBJ2-1, with D possibly being TRBD1 (5 bases). Trimming removed 7 bases at V and 8 bases at J, with 15 bases between. Germline V gives CDR1 MNHEY, CDR2 SMNVEV (reference sequence). This CDR3 spans 13 amino acids. The CDR3 DNA follows: TGTGCCAGCAATTGGCAGGGCAAGGATGAGCAGTTCTTC. Its protein is CASNWQGKDEQFF.

This sequence joins TRBV4-2 and TRBJ2-3; 9 bases align to TRBD2. V lost 4 bases and J lost 3; bases outside the gene matches: 8. The CDR3 runs to 16 residues. Per germline, CDR1 LGHNA and CDR2 YNFKEQ. This chain's CDR3 is CASSRGHSGGTDTQYF. DNA of the CDR3: TGTGCCAGCAGCCGGGGTCATAGCGGGGGAACAGATACGCAGTATTTT.

DNA of the CDR3: TGTGCCAGCAGTGGCGAGCGGGAGTGGCCCCTTAGCACAGATACGCAGTATTTT. As protein: CASSGEREWPLSTDTQYF. The gene calls are TRBV6-1 and TRBJ2-3; 8 positions agree with TRBD2. CDR1 is MNHNS, CDR2 SASEGT, per germline. Trimming at V came to 4 bases and at J to 0 bases, leaving 12 bases not matched to a gene. This CDR3 comprises 18 residues.

The chain uses TRBV29-1 and TRBJ2-1, with 10 positions matching TRBD2. With V trimmed by 4 bases and J by 12 bases, 18 bases remained unmatched. The germline V gene encodes CDR1 SQVTM and CDR2 ANQGSEA. This CDR3 comprises 16 residues. The CDR3 DNA sequence: TGCAGCGTTGGGAGAGGTCCCGGGACTAGCGCGAGGTGGCAGTTCTTC. This encodes CSVGRGPGTSARWQFF.

V and J are TRBV12-5 and TRBJ1-1; 8 nucleotides match TRBD1. The J segment lost 4 bases and the V segment lost 5 bases, leaving 6 bases of the junction unmatched. CDR3 length equals 14 residues. Germline V gene lookup returns CDR1 LGHNT and CDR2 FRNRAP. CDR3 region: CASGVQGGSTEAFF. CDR3 DNA sequence: TGTGCTAGTGGTGTACAGGGGGGGAGCACTGAAGCTTTCTTT.

The gene calls are TRBV5-1 and TRBJ1-1; D is ambiguous. The germline CDR1 and CDR2 sequences are SGHRS and YFSETQ. This CDR3 has 15 residues. V was trimmed by 0 bases and J by 0 bases, leaving 9 bases between them. The CDR3, as DNA: TGCGCCAGCAGCTTGGTGGCGGTCATGAACACTGAAGCTTTCTTT. It yields the protein CASSLVAVMNTEAFF.

This chain links TRBV10-3 with TRBJ1-1; the D is unclear. The V gene lost 0 bases and the J gene lost 11 bases, with 10 bases spanning the gap. This CDR3 region has 12 residues. The germline CDR1 and CDR2 sequences are ENHRY and SYGVKD. CDR3 residues: CAISESPGTAFF. In DNA, the CDR3 is TGTGCCATCAGTGAGTCTCCGGGTACGGCTTTCTTT.

This sequence joins TRBV11-2 and TRBJ1-3; D remains ambiguous. Germline V lookup: CDR1 SGHAT, CDR2 FQNNGV. The CDR3 contains 14 residues. Trimming cost V 1 base and J 0 bases, with 4 bases left between them. Here the CDR3 DNA reads TGTGCCAGCAGCTTAGGGAGCTCTGGAAACACCATATATTTT. Protein: CASSLGSSGNTIYF.

The genes are TRBV28 and TRBJ2-1; D may be TRBD2 (6 bases). Germline V lookup: CDR1 MDHEN, CDR2 SYDVKM. CDR3 length equals 15 residues. Trimming cost V 5 bases and J 2 bases, with 13 bases left between them. CDR3 in amino acids: CASSLSGPTYNEQFF. CDR3 nucleotides: TGTGCCAGCAGTCTAAGCGGGCCAACCTACAATGAGCAGTTCTTC.

This chain uses TRBV7-6 with TRBJ2-7; the match to TRBD2 covers 10 bases. Trimming removed 3 bases from V and 10 bases from J; junction bases left unmatched: 9. CDR3 length: 14 residues. The germline gives CDR1 SGHVS, CDR2 FNYEAQ. This CDR3 is CASSLTSTSGHQYF. CDR3 coding DNA: TGTGCCAGCAGCTTGACCTCGACTAGCGGGCACCAGTACTTC.